These T cell receptor beta chains were read from a single sample in a study of blood T cells in healthy people across ages. TCRdb fed the 5' RACE reads into MiXCR, producing one record per CDR3 protein. Found here are more than 1.4 million distinct CDR3 sequences, around 39% of them singletons; the top ten hold under 8%. Sequenced material: blood. These receptors were taken from a woman aged 18-29 years in good health. Each CDR3 is given with its conserved first and last residue. A D gene is named only where the DNA matches it firmly. Part of the rows lack a size; the others show once, few, many or a class for expanded clones.

J gene,D gene,clone size,V gene,CDR3 length,CDR3 protein,CDR3 DNA
TRBJ1-4,NA,NA,TRBV7-3,15,CASSPGRGTNEKLFF,TGTGCCAGCAGCCCCGGACGGGGAACTAATGAAAAACTGTTTTTT
TRBJ2-5,NA,few,TRBV7-8,12,CASHRRGETQYF,TGTGCCAGCCACCGAAGGGGGGAGACCCAGTACTTC
TRBJ1-5,NA,NA,TRBV15,16,CATSRVGSVSNQPQHF,TGTGCCACCAGCAGAGTCGGGTCGGTTAGCAATCAGCCCCAGCATTTT
TRBJ2-5,NA,NA,TRBV6-5,15,CASSQVRGGTLEQYF,TGTGCCAGCAGCCAGGTTCGAGGAGGGACCTTGGAGCAGTACTTC
TRBJ2-1,NA,NA,TRBV7-9,16,CASTQLGGRSYNEQFF,TGTGCCAGCACCCAACTCGGCGGGCGCTCCTACAATGAGCAGTTCTTC
TRBJ2-5,NA,few,TRBV3-1,16,CASSQEVLAIWETQYF,TGTGCCAGCAGCCAAGAGGTTCTAGCGATTTGGGAGACCCAGTACTTC
TRBJ2-7,NA,few,TRBV27,14,CASSLVGIWNEQYF,TGTGCCAGCAGTTTAGTCGGGATTTGGAATGAGCAGTACTTC
TRBJ2-3,TRBD2,few,TRBV27,16,CASSLMGEGFKDTQYF,TGTGCCAGCAGTTTAATGGGGGAGGGCTTTAAAGATACGCAGTATTTT
TRBJ1-2,NA,NA,TRBV28,15,CASSPPPPRIYGYTF,TGTGCCAGCAGTCCCCCGCCCCCGCGGATCTATGGCTACACCTTC
TRBJ2-7,NA,few,TRBV6-6,13,CASSPTADYEQYF,TGTGCCAGCAGTCCGACAGCCGACTACGAGCAGTACTTC
TRBJ2-3,NA,few,TRBV10-3,12,CAISERGYTQYF,TGTGCCATCAGTGAGCGGGGGTATACGCAGTATTTT
TRBJ2-7,NA,few,TRBV9,15,CASSVEAGSTYEQYF,TGTGCCAGCAGCGTAGAGGCGGGGTCCACCTACGAGCAGTACTTC
TRBJ2-5,NA,NA,TRBV4-1,13,CASSPETRVPKYF,TGCGCCAGCAGCCCCGAAACTCGAGTTCCCAAGTACTTC
TRBJ2-1,NA,NA,TRBV7-9,12,CASSLGRWEQFF,TGTGCCAGCAGCTTAGGCCGTTGGGAGCAGTTCTTC
TRBJ2-5,TRBD1,NA,TRBV27,15,CASSPRTGWQETQYF,TGTGCCAGCAGTCCACGGACAGGGTGGCAAGAGACCCAGTACTTC
TRBJ2-1,NA,NA,TRBV29-1,14,CSADTGTLHNEQFF,TGCAGCGCTGACACCGGGACACTCCACAATGAGCAGTTCTTC
TRBJ2-6,NA,few,TRBV20-1,13,CSATVSGANVLTF,TGCAGTGCTACAGTCTCTGGGGCCAACGTCCTGACTTTC
TRBJ2-5,TRBD1,NA,TRBV20-1,12,CRGGQGKETQYF,TGCAGGGGTGGACAGGGGAAAGAGACCCAGTACTTC
TRBJ1-2,NA,NA,TRBV5-1,15,CASSGAGSLGYGYTF,TGCGCCAGCAGCGGGGCAGGCTCATTGGGCTATGGTTACACCTTC
TRBJ2-7,NA,few,TRBV14,12,CASTSGGYEQYF,TGTGCCAGCACCTCGGGTGGCTACGAGCAGTACTTC
TRBJ1-2,NA,NA,TRBV12-3/TRBV12-4,11,CASARGRGYTF,TGTGCCAGCGCAAGGGGTAGAGGCTACACCTTC
TRBJ2-5,TRBD1,NA,TRBV5-1,16,CATAEGASSLQETQYF,TGCGCCACCGCAGAGGGGGCTAGCTCACTGCAAGAGACCCAGTACTTC
TRBJ1-2,NA,NA,TRBV27,12,CASSSKGYGYTF,TGTGCCAGCAGTTCCAAGGGGTATGGCTACACCTTC
TRBJ2-3,TRBD2,NA,TRBV10-3,14,CAIRASGVTDTQYF,TGTGCCATCAGGGCTAGCGGGGTTACAGATACGCAGTATTTT
TRBJ2-1,TRBD1,NA,TRBV20-1,16,CSATGAGTGTGNEQFF,TGCAGTGCTACCGGGGCGGGGACAGGGACGGGCAATGAGCAGTTCTTC
TRBJ2-3,TRBD2,NA,TRBV30,14,CAWSFTSGTDTQYF,TGTGCCTGGAGTTTCACTAGCGGCACAGATACACAGTATTTT
TRBJ1-2,NA,few,TRBV27,10,CATGWAPFTF,TGTGCCACCGGGTGGGCTCCTTTCACCTTC
TRBJ1-2,NA,once,TRBV23-1,14,CASSQSFSNTGYTF,TGCGCCAGCAGTCAATCTTTCAGTAATACGGGCTACACCTTC
TRBJ1-4,NA,NA,TRBV28,15,CASSLWTPTIEKLFF,TGTGCCAGCAGTTTGTGGACACCTACAATAGAAAAACTGTTTTTT
TRBJ2-4,NA,NA,TRBV7-2,12,CASSLGGFTLYF,TGTGCCAGCAGCTTAGGAGGGTTTACCCTGTACTTC
TRBJ2-3,NA,few,TRBV9,16,CASSVVGVTSTDTQYF,TGTGCCAGCAGCGTAGTCGGGGTTACGAGCACAGATACGCAGTATTTT
TRBJ2-4,NA,NA,TRBV12-5,20,CASGLSTGAGVRLAKNIQYF,TGTGCTAGTGGTTTGTCGACCGGGGCAGGGGTGCGATTAGCCAAAAACATTCAGTACTTC
TRBJ2-1,NA,NA,TRBV6-2/TRBV6-3,12,CASRYSNGEQFF,TGTGCCAGCAGGTACTCGAACGGAGAGCAGTTCTTC
TRBJ2-5,NA,few,TRBV7-9,17,CASRSPSWADAKKTQYF,TGTGCCAGCAGATCTCCCTCCTGGGCGGACGCCAAAAAGACCCAGTACTTC
TRBJ2-1,NA,NA,TRBV20-1,16,CSARGRKHRLYNEQFF,TGCAGTGCTAGAGGGCGGAAACACCGTCTATACAATGAGCAGTTCTTC
TRBJ2-3,TRBD1,few,TRBV29-1,15,CSAKQGTASTDTQYF,TGCAGCGCTAAACAGGGGACCGCTAGCACAGATACGCAGTATTTT
TRBJ2-3,NA,few,TRBV2,15,CASSDDAGSTDTQYF,TGTGCCAGCAGTGATGATGCGGGGTCCACAGATACGCAGTATTTT
TRBJ1-2,TRBD1,NA,TRBV3-1,14,CASSPQQGMSGYTF,TGTGCCAGCAGCCCCCAACAGGGGATGAGCGGCTACACCTTC
TRBJ2-7,NA,NA,TRBV6-6,14,CASRPFGGDYEQYF,TGTGCCAGCAGGCCATTTGGGGGTGACTACGAGCAGTACTTC
TRBJ1-1,TRBD1,few,TRBV20-1,13,CSLLGQANTEAFF,TGCAGTCTCCTGGGACAGGCGAACACTGAAGCTTTCTTT
TRBJ2-5,NA,few,TRBV9,16,CASSVDRGYKQETQYF,TGTGCCAGCAGCGTAGATAGGGGGTATAAGCAAGAGACCCAGTACTTC
TRBJ2-5,TRBD2,NA,TRBV12-3/TRBV12-4,15,CASRGAGLAGETQYF,TGTGCCAGCAGAGGGGCCGGACTAGCGGGAGAGACCCAGTACTTC
TRBJ2-7,TRBD2,few,TRBV2,12,CACGRDGYEQYF,TGTGCGTGCGGGAGGGATGGCTACGAGCAGTACTTC
TRBJ2-7,NA,NA,TRBV10-3,15,CAISESRDSDNEQYF,TGTGCCATCAGTGAGTCGAGGGATTCCGACAATGAGCAGTACTTC
TRBJ1-4,NA,NA,TRBV20-1,15,CSAGPAYRTNEKLFF,TGCAGTGCTGGGCCGGCATACAGGACTAATGAAAAACTGTTTTTT
TRBJ2-1,NA,few,TRBV27,16,CASRDFGTPRSNEQFF,TGTGCCAGCAGGGACTTCGGGACTCCCCGAAGCAATGAGCAGTTCTTC
TRBJ1-1,NA,NA,TRBV6-4,14,CASSDGAVNTEAFF,TGTGCCAGCAGTGACGGGGCAGTGAACACTGAAGCTTTCTTT
TRBJ2-3,NA,many,TRBV4-1,14,CASGPQGSTDTQYF,TGCGCCAGCGGGCCACAGGGTAGCACAGATACGCAGTATTTT
TRBJ2-5,NA,NA,TRBV6-6,13,CASRFSGQETQYF,TGTGCCAGCAGGTTTAGCGGACAAGAGACCCAGTACTTC
TRBJ1-1,TRBD1,NA,TRBV20-1,15,CSARLRTGGSAEAFF,TGCAGTGCTAGACTTAGGACAGGGGGGTCCGCTGAAGCTTTCTTT
TRBJ2-6,TRBD2,NA,TRBV20-1,18,CSAPGLAGESSGANVLTF,TGCAGTGCCCCGGGACTAGCGGGAGAAAGCTCTGGGGCCAACGTCCTGACTTTC
TRBJ2-7,NA,NA,TRBV6-6,15,CASSYKEPGRDEQYF,TGTGCCAGCAGTTACAAGGAGCCAGGTCGAGATGAGCAGTACTTC
TRBJ2-1,TRBD1,once,TRBV6-1,15,CASSEYRTGVDEQFF,TGTGCCAGCAGTGAATACCGGACAGGGGTCGATGAGCAGTTCTTC
TRBJ2-7,TRBD1,NA,TRBV3-1,16,CASSQERRQGYYEQYF,TGTGCCAGCAGCCAAGAAAGACGACAGGGGTACTACGAGCAGTACTTC
TRBJ1-2,NA,NA,TRBV4-1,16,CASSQDWHRRDHGYTF,TGCGCCAGCAGCCAAGATTGGCACCGTCGGGACCATGGCTACACCTTC
TRBJ2-7,TRBD2,NA,TRBV6-5,15,CASSYDRGGSYEQYF,TGTGCCAGCAGTTACGACCGGGGGGGCTCCTACGAGCAGTACTTC
TRBJ2-1,TRBD2,NA,TRBV3-1,17,CASSQLGGRGPRGEQFF,TGTGCCAGCAGCCAACTCGGCGGGAGGGGCCCTCGTGGTGAGCAGTTCTTC
TRBJ2-3,NA,NA,TRBV20-1,15,CSARPATTTTETQYF,TGCAGTGCTAGACCAGCGACGACCACCACAGAGACGCAGTATTTT
TRBJ1-2,NA,many,TRBV4-1,13,CASSLPRAQDYTF,TGCGCCAGCAGCCTTCCCCGGGCTCAAGACTACACCTTC